Shown below are 29 T cell receptor beta chains from a single sample sequenced in a study of T cell changes during pregnancy in multiple sclerosis (dated by TCRdb to the late 2010s). The protocol used for the library was the immunoSEQ multiplex PCR assay. TCRdb obtained this table from immuneACCESS and retained in-frame rearrangements with V and J assigned. These tables miss some clones; where compared with another copy, unresolved V genes account for less than half of the shortfall, and the remainder is unexplained. This sample comprises 70,000 to 75,000 clones, 92% of them detected only once. The ten largest make up approximately 2% of the sample. The source was peripheral blood, collected in the second trimester of pregnancy. These receptors all come from a female donor with multiple sclerosis, enrolled in a pregnancy study.

The genes are TRBV28 and TRBJ1-3; 7 bases align to TRBD1. V was clipped by 5 bases and J by 1 base; unmatched bases: 8. There are 16 residues in the CDR3. Germline assignment: CDR1 MDHEN and CDR2 SYDVKM. The CDR3 reads CASSAYRGSSGNTIYF. The CDR3 DNA follows: TGTGCCAGCAGTGCGTACAGGGGCTCTTCTGGAAACACCATATATTTT. Full variable domain (missing parts from reference TRBV28 and TRBJ1-3): DVKVTQSSRYLVKRTGEKVFLECVQDMDHENMFWYRQDPGLGLRLIYFSYDVKMKEKGDIPEGYSVSREKKERFSLILESASTNQTSMYLCASSAYRGSSGNTIYFGEGSWLTVV.

The CDR3 nucleotides are TGTGCCAGCAGCATGGCGGGGGGGAGCACAGATACGCAGTATTTT. Its translation: CASSMAGGSTDTQYF. The V gene is TRBV5-4, the J gene TRBJ2-3; 9 bases agree with TRBD2. J gave up 0 bases and V 4 bases, and 3 bases lay outside the gene matches. The CDR3 consists of 15 residues. CDR1 SGHNT and CDR2 YYREEE come from the germline V gene (reference sequence). Variable domain in full (rest from reference TRBV5-4 and TRBJ2-3): ETGVTQSPTHLIKTRGQQVTLRCSSQSGHNTVSWYQQALGQGPQFIFQYYREEENGRGNFPPRFSGLQFPNYSSELNVNALELDDSALYLCASSMAGGSTDTQYFGPGTRLTVL.

J is TRBJ2-5 and V is TRBV5-4; D is perhaps TRBD2 (5 bases). V was clipped by 0 bases and J by 5 bases, with 17 bases between them. This CDR3 region has 16 residues. From germline, CDR1 is SGHNT and CDR2 YYREEE (reference sequence). In DNA, the CDR3 is TGTGCCAGCAGCTTGGGCCTAGCAGTCTCACGGGAGACCCAGTACTTC. Protein: CASSLGLAVSRETQYF.

The chain couples TRBV20-1 to TRBJ2-1; the D gene is possibly TRBD2 (6 bases). The CDR3 sequence is 11 residues long. V gave up 5 bases and J gave up 7 bases, with 9 bases separating them. CDR1 is DFQATT, CDR2 SNEGSKA, per germline (reference sequence). The CDR3: CSAAGRNEQFF. CDR3 in DNA: TGCAGTGCTGCGGGGCGGAATGAGCAGTTCTTC.

V is TRBV2 and J is TRBJ2-7; 10 bases fit TRBD2. J lost 6 bases, V lost 6 bases, and 14 bases had no gene match. The CDR3 sequence is 16 residues long. Germline V gives CDR1 SNHLY, CDR2 FYNNEI. The chain's CDR3 is CASSPPFRLAGVEQYF. DNA for the CDR3: TGTGCCAGCAGCCCCCCATTTCGGCTAGCGGGAGTCGAGCAGTACTTC.

The chain employs TRBV18 and TRBJ1-1; D uncertain. The CDR3 spans 14 residues. The ends were cut back, 1 base at V and 0 bases at J, with 6 bases in the middle. Per the germline V gene, CDR1 is KGHSH and CDR2 is LQKENI. DNA for the CDR3: TGTGCCAGCTCACCACGGAGCATGAACACTGAAGCTTTCTTT. It yields the protein CASSPRSMNTEAFF. The full variable domain, completed using reference TRBV18 and TRBJ1-1, is NAGVMQNPRHLVRRRGQEARLRCSPMKGHSHVYWYRQLPEEGLKFMVYLQKENIIDESGMPKERFSAEFPKEGPSILRIQQVVRGDSAAYFCASSPRSMNTEAFFGQGTRLTVV.

The chain carries TRBV7-3 and TRBJ2-3; TRBD2 agrees at 14 bases. The germline V gene has CDR1 SGHTA and CDR2 FQGTGA. This CDR3 region has 19 residues. With 2 bases clipped from V and 2 bases from J, the junction kept 9 bases outside the gene matches. CDR3 nucleotides: TGTGCCAGCAGCTTATACGGGACTAGCGGGGGACACAACACAGATACGCAGTATTTT. Translating it yields CASSLYGTSGGHNTDTQYF.

The chain recombines TRBV10-3 with TRBJ2-7, with a tentative D call TRBD1 (5 bases). Germline lookup yields CDR1 ENHRY and CDR2 SYGVKD. V dropped 3 bases and J dropped 5 bases, with 23 bases sitting between them. CDR3 length: 17 residues. CDR3 amino acids: CAISDPSEGQGVHEQYF. CDR3 sequence (DNA): TGTGCCATCAGTGACCCGTCGGAAGGCCAAGGGGTCCACGAGCAGTACTTC.

The V gene is TRBV30, the J gene TRBJ2-1, with 10 bases fitting TRBD1. The V gene's germline CDR1 is GTSNPN and CDR2 SVGIG (reference sequence). After removal of 5 bases from V and 3 bases from J, the junction contained 7 bases not matched to a gene. The CDR3 sequence is 15 residues long. The CDR3 sequence: CAWGAGTGVYNEQFF. The CDR3 bases are TGTGCCTGGGGGGCCGGGACAGGGGTCTACAATGAGCAGTTCTTC.

V usage is TRBV7-8 and J usage is TRBJ2-5; 7 bases are shared with TRBD2. The germline V gene has CDR1 SGHVS and CDR2 FQNEAQ. The length of the CDR3 is 13 residues. V was clipped by 8 bases and J by 5 bases; unmatched bases: 8. The CDR3 bases are TGTGCCAGCGCCAGGGAGGGTGATGAGACCCAGTACTTC. This codes for CASAREGDETQYF.

The sample holds a few counts of this clone. The J gene is TRBJ1-6, the V gene TRBV7-2; D is perhaps TRBD1 (5 bases). Germline V gene data show CDR1 as SGHTA and CDR2 as FQGNSA. Trimming left V 3 bases short and J 10 bases short, with 13 bases between. There are 14 residues in the CDR3. Here the CDR3 reads CASSFRRDRSPLHF. The CDR3 nucleotides are TGTGCCAGCAGCTTCCGGAGGGACCGGTCACCCCTCCACTTT.

This rearrangement joins TRBV25-1 to TRBJ1-2; D is ambiguous. V was shortened by 6 bases and J by 4 bases, with 18 bases between the two germline ends. The CDR3 runs 15 residues. Germline values: CDR1 MGHDK, CDR2 SYGVNS. The CDR3 DNA is TGTGCCAGCAGGGCCGGGGTCGGGCCCCTCTATGGCTACACCTTC. It specifies CASRAGVGPLYGYTF.

This chain links TRBV19 with TRBJ2-1, with TRBD2 matching over 10 bases. Germline CDR1 LNHDA, CDR2 SQIVND (reference sequence). With 3 bases clipped from V and 5 bases from J, the junction kept 7 bases outside the gene matches. This CDR3 spans 16 amino acids. The chain's CDR3 is CASSMPLAGADNEQFF. Written as DNA, the CDR3 is TGTGCCAGTAGTATGCCCCTAGCGGGAGCAGACAATGAGCAGTTCTTC.

The V call is TRBV11-3, the J call TRBJ2-3, with a weak D call TRBD2 (6 bases). This CDR3 is 15 amino acids long. V lost 2 bases, J lost 1 base, and 10 bases lay in between. The germline V gene encodes CDR1 SGHNT and CDR2 YENEEA. In nucleotides, the CDR3 is TGTGCCAGCAGCTTAAGGCGCGGGGGCACAGATACGCAGTATTTT. Protein product: CASSLRRGGTDTQYF. The full variable domain, with the rest looked up from reference TRBV11-3 and TRBJ2-3, is EAGVVQSPRYKIIEKKQPVAFWCNPISGHNTLYWYLQNLGQGPELLIRYENEEAVDDSQLPKDRFSAERLKGVDSTLKIQPAELGDSAVYLCASSLRRGGTDTQYFGPGTRLTVL.

This chain uses TRBV5-1 with TRBJ2-1; TRBD2 matches at 8 bases. In germline, CDR1 is SGHRS, CDR2 YFSETQ. V lost 0 bases and J lost 2; bases outside the gene matches: 7. CDR3 length equals 17 residues. CDR3 DNA: TGCGCCAGCAGCTTGGGAGGAGCGGGAGTAACCTACAATGAGCAGTTCTTC. Translation gives CASSLGGAGVTYNEQFF.

The V gene is TRBV6-5, the J gene TRBJ1-5, with D possibly matching TRBD1 (5 bases). Trimming shortened V by 5 bases and J by 5 bases, and 16 bases separated the two germline ends. Germline assignment: CDR1 MNHEY and CDR2 SVGAGI. The CDR3 length is 15 residues. The CDR3 DNA reads as TGTGCCAGCAGTCGAGTAGGACAAGGAGATCAGCCCCAGCATTTT. Residues: CASSRVGQGDQPQHF.

DNA for the CDR3: TGTGCCAGCAGCGAGAGGGAACCCCTGCCCCAGCATTTT. Its translation: CASSEREPLPQHF. J is TRBJ1-5 and V is TRBV21-1. TRBV21-1 is deemed a pseudogene. The CDR3 loop spans 13 amino acids.

This rearrangement joins TRBV19 to TRBJ1-4, with a weak D call TRBD1 (5 bases). The V end was cut by 1 base, the J end by 7 bases, with 13 bases between. The germline gives CDR1 LNHDA, CDR2 SQIVND (reference sequence). CDR3 length: 15 amino acids. The CDR3 here is CASSIGPRRGEKLFF. As DNA, the CDR3 is TGTGCCAGTAGTATAGGACCCCGGAGGGGTGAAAAACTGTTTTTT.

V and J are TRBV6-4 and TRBJ2-1, with TRBD2 matching over 8 bases. The V gene's germline CDR1 is MRHNA and CDR2 SNTAGT. V trimming: 4 bases; J trimming: 6 bases; junction bases outside the gene matches: 5. The CDR3 runs 14 residues. The CDR3 bases are TGTGCCAGCAGTGCGCGGGGGGAAGGCAATGAGCAGTTCTTC. Amino acids: CASSARGEGNEQFF.

In its sample, this clone was seen once. The rearrangement joins TRBV5-1 to TRBJ2-2, with D possibly matching TRBD2 (6 bases). Germline values: CDR1 SGHRS, CDR2 YFSETQ. The CDR3 is 15 residues long. Trimming took off 3 bases at V and 2 bases at J, with 11 bases between the two ends. The CDR3 nucleotides read TGCGCCAGCAGCTGGACCGGGACTAACACCGGGGAGCTGTTTTTT. This translates into CASSWTGTNTGELFF.

The gene calls are TRBV2 and TRBJ1-5, with D perhaps matching TRBD1 (6 bases). V lost 5 bases and J lost 5, with 19 bases in between. The CDR3 is 16 residues long. CDR1 and CDR2 (germline): SNHLY, FYNNEI. This CDR3 reads CASSRGQFGIDQPQHF. In DNA form, the CDR3 reads TGTGCCAGCAGTCGAGGACAGTTTGGCATTGATCAGCCCCAGCATTTT.

The V call is TRBV4-1, the J call TRBJ1-1, with D possibly being TRBD1 (6 bases). V was clipped by 0 bases and J by 6 bases, with 11 bases between them. Germline V CDR1 and CDR2: MGHRA, YSYEKL. CDR3 length: 14 amino acids. This CDR3 is CASSQDRGRAEAFF. The DNA for the CDR3 is TGCGCCAGCAGCCAAGACAGGGGAAGGGCTGAAGCTTTCTTT.

The chain recombines TRBV19 with TRBJ1-5, with TRBD1 as a possible D gene (5 bases). Germline CDR1 reads LNHDA; CDR2 reads SQIVND (reference sequence). Trimming pared 3 bases from V and 5 bases from J, leaving 17 bases between. The CDR3 length is 16 residues. Here the CDR3 DNA reads TGTGCCAGTAGTATCCCCAGGGTAGTAGGAGATCAGCCCCAGCATTTT. Amino acids: CASSIPRVVGDQPQHF.

The chain recombines TRBV5-4 with TRBJ2-7, with 11 positions matching TRBD2. V was clipped by 4 bases and J by 4 bases; unmatched bases: 10. Germline-derived CDR1 and CDR2 are SGHNT and YYREEE (reference sequence). The CDR3 extends over 16 amino acids. CDR3 amino acids: CASSGTSGQLIYEQYF. In nucleotides, the CDR3 is TGTGCCAGCAGCGGGACTAGCGGCCAGCTTATATACGAGCAGTACTTC.

The chain carries TRBV12-2 and TRBJ1-5; TRBD1 is the table's D call, not checked against the DNA. TRBV12-2 has pseudogene status. CDR3 size: 15 residues. CDR3 in amino acids: CASRLGPNRGQPQHF. The CDR3 DNA sequence: TGTGCAAGTCGCTTAGGTCCCAACAGGGGTCAGCCCCAGCATTTT.

The chain is built from TRBV28 and TRBJ1-6, with 7 bases fitting TRBD1. This CDR3 region has 15 residues. CDR1 and CDR2 from the germline V gene are MDHEN and SYDVKM. Germline trimming cut 5 bases from V and 5 bases from J; bases unmatched to any gene: 6. This CDR3 is CASSPTGPNNSPLHF. The CDR3, as DNA: TGTGCCAGCAGTCCGACAGGGCCTAATAATTCACCCCTCCACTTT. The variable domain in full, with the rest retrieved from reference TRBV28 and TRBJ1-6, is DVKVTQSSRYLVKRTGEKVFLECVQDMDHENMFWYRQDPGLGLRLIYFSYDVKMKEKGDIPEGYSVSREKKERFSLILESASTNQTSMYLCASSPTGPNNSPLHFGNGTRLTVT.

This chain links TRBV6-5 with TRBJ2-7; 11 bases agree with TRBD2. This CDR3 has 15 amino acids. V lost 6 bases to trimming and J lost 7 bases; unmatched junction nucleotides: 11. Per germline, CDR1 MNHEY and CDR2 SVGAGI. The CDR3 region is CASRQHSGGAREQYF. CDR3 sequence (DNA): TGTGCCAGCAGGCAACATAGCGGGGGGGCGAGAGAGCAGTACTTC.

The CDR3 DNA sequence: TGTGCCAGCAGGTCCCTCCAGGGTGAAACTAATGAAAAACTGTTTTTT. It yields the protein CASRSLQGETNEKLFF. The gene calls are TRBV6-6 and TRBJ1-4, with D tentatively TRBD1 (5 bases). V lost 6 bases and J lost 1, with 15 bases in between. The CDR3 consists of 16 residues. From germline, CDR1 is MNHNY and CDR2 SVGAGI (reference sequence).

The CDR3 sequence is CASSTLAGGPFSYEQYF. CDR3 DNA sequence: TGTGCCAGCAGCACACTAGCGGGAGGGCCGTTTTCCTACGAGCAGTACTTC. This chain joins TRBV21-1 and TRBJ2-7; the table names TRBD2, a call not compared with the DNA. TRBV21-1 represents a pseudogene. This CDR3 has 17 residues.